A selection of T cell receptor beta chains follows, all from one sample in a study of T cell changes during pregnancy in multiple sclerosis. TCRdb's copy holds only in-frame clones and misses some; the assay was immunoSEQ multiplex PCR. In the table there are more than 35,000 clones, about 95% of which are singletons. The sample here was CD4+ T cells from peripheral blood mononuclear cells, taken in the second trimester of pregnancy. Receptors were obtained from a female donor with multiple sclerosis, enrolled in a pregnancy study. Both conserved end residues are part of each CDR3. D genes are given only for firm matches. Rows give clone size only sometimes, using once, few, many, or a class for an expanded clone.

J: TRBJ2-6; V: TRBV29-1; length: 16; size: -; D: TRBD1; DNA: TGCAGCGTGGACAGGCCGGGTGGGTCTGGGGCCAACGTCCTGACTTTC; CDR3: CSVDRPGGSGANVLTF
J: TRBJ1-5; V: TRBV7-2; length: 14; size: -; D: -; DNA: TGTGCCAGCAGCTTAGCCGTCTCCGGTCAGCCCCAGCATTTT; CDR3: CASSLAVSGQPQHF
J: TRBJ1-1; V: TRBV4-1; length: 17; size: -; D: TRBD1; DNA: TGCGCCAGCAGCCAAGTACCGTACAGGGGAGGAGACACTGAAGCTTTCTTT; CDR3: CASSQVPYRGGDTEAFF
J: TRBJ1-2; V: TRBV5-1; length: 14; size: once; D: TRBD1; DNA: TGCGCCAGCAGCGGGGGACAGGCCAGCTATGGCTACACCTTC; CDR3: CASSGGQASYGYTF
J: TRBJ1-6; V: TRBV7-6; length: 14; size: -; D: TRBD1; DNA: TGTGCCAGCAGCCTCACAGGGGGCGAGTCACCCCTCCACTTT; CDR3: CASSLTGGESPLHF
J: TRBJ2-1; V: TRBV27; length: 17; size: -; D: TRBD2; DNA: TGTGCCAGCAGCCGTCTTGGTGGGAGGGCTACCTACAATGAGCAGTTCTTC; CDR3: CASSRLGGRATYNEQFF
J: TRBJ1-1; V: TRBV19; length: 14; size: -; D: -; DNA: TGTGCCAGTAGTCTACAGGGTGATAGGCAAGAAGCTTTCTTT; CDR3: CASSLQGDRQEAFF
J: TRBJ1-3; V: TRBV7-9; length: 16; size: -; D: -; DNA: TGTGCCAGCAGTCGAGGTGCGGGGATCACTGGAAACACCATATATTTT; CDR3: CASSRGAGITGNTIYF
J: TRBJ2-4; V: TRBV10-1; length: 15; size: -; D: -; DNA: TGCGCCGACGACCGGACAGCCCTAGCCAAAAACATTCAGTACTTC; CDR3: CADDRTALAKNIQYF
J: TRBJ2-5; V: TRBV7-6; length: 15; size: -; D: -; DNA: TGTGCCAGCAGCTTAGAGGTCGGGTTTGGCGGGACCCAGTACTTC; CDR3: CASSLEVGFGGTQYF
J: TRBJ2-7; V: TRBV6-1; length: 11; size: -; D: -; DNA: TGTGCCAGCACCACTTCTTCCAAGCAGTACTTC; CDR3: CASTTSSKQYF
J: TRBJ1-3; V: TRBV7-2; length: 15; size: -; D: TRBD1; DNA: TGTGCCAGCAGCCGGGACAGGAGTGGAGGAAACACCATATATTTT; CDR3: CASSRDRSGGNTIYF
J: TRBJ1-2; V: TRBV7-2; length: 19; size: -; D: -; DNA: TGTGCCAGCAGCTTAGCGACACGGCAGGGACGGAGGGTTGACTATGGCTACACCTTC; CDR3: CASSLATRQGRRVDYGYTF
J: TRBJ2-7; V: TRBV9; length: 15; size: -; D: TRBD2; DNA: TGTGCCAGCAGCGTAGGCCGGGGGGGAAACTACGAGCAGTACTTC; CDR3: CASSVGRGGNYEQYF
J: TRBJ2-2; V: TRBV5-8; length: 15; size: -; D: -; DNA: TGTGCCAGCAGCCTTAGTACAGTGGTCACCGGGGAGCTGTTTTTT; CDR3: CASSLSTVVTGELFF
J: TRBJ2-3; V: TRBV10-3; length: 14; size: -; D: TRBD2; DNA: TGTGCCACCGCCGGGAGGATAGTCACAGATACGCAGTATTTT; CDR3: CATAGRIVTDTQYF
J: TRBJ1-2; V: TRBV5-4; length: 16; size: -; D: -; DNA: TGTGCCAGCAGCCCGTGGCTGGGGCGTGGGGACTATGGCTACACCTTC; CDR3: CASSPWLGRGDYGYTF
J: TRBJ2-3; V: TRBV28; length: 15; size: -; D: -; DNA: TGTGCCAGCAGTTTAGGGCCCGAAAACACAGATACGCAGTATTTT; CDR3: CASSLGPENTDTQYF
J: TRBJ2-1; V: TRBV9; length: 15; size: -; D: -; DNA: TGTGCCAGCAGCGTAGATCAGGGCTCCTACAATGAGCAGTTCTTC; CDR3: CASSVDQGSYNEQFF
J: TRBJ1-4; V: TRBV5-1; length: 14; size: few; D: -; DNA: TGCGCCAGCAGCTTGGTTTCAGGGAATGAAAAACTGTTTTTT; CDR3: CASSLVSGNEKLFF
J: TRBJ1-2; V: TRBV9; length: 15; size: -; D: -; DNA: TGTGCCAGCAGCGCAGACTCACGGGGGGCGGGGGGCTACACCTTC; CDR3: CASSADSRGAGGYTF
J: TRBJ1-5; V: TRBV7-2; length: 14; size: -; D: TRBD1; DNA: TGTGCCAGCAGCGAAAGACAGGGGATACAGCCCCAGCATTTT; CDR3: CASSERQGIQPQHF
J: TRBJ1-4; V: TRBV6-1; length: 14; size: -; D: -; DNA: TGTGCCAGCAGCTCACAAACAACTAATGAAAAACTGTTTTTT; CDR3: CASSSQTTNEKLFF
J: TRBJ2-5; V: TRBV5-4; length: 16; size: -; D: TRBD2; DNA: TGTGCCAGCAGCTCAATAGTAGCGGGAGGAGGAGAGACCCAGTACTTC; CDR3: CASSSIVAGGGETQYF
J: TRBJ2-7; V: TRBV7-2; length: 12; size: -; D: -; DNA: TGTGCCAGCAGCCCGCGGACTGTCGAGCAGTACTTC; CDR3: CASSPRTVEQYF
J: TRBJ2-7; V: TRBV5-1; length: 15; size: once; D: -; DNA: TGCGCCAGCAGCTTGGAGACACAGGGAGGGCGCGAGCAGTACTTC; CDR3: CASSLETQGGREQYF
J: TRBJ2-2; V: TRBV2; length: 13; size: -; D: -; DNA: TGTGCCAGCAGTGAGCAGGATCCCGGGGAGCTGTTTTTT; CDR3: CASSEQDPGELFF
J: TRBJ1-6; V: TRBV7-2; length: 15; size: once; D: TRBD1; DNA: TGTGCCAGCAGCTCTGGACAGGGGTTCAATTCACCCCTCCACTTT; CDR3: CASSSGQGFNSPLHF
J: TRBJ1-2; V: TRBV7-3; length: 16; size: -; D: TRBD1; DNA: TGTGCCAGCAGCTTATCGGGACAGGGGGCTGTTAGTGGCTACACCTTC; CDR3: CASSLSGQGAVSGYTF
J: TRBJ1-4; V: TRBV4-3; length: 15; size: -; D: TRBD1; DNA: TGCGCCAGCAGCGCGGGCAGGGGGGTTAATGAAAAACTGTTTTTT; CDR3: CASSAGRGVNEKLFF
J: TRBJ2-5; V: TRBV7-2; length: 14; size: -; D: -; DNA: TGTGCCAGCAGCTTAGGCAGGGGACGAGAGACCCAGTACTTC; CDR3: CASSLGRGRETQYF
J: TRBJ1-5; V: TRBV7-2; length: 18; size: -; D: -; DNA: TGTGCCAGCAGCTTAGGCCGGCCCGGGACATATAGCAATCAGCCCCAGCATTTT; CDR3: CASSLGRPGTYSNQPQHF
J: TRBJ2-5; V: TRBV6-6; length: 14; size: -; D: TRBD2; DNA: TGTGCCAGCAGCCCGGGCGGGGGACAAGAGACCCAGTACTTC; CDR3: CASSPGGGQETQYF
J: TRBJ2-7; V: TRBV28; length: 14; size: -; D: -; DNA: TGTGCCAGCAGGGATCCGGGTCTCTCCTACGAGCAGTACTTC; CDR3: CASRDPGLSYEQYF
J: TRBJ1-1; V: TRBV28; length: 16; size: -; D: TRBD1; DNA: TGTGCCAGCAGTGCCAAGACAGGGGTGATGAACACTGAAGCTTTCTTT; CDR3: CASSAKTGVMNTEAFF
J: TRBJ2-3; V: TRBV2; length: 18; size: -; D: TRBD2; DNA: TGTGCCAGCAGGAGACTAGCGGGGGGGCTTGGTGATTCAGATACGCAGTATTTT; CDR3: CASRRLAGGLGDSDTQYF
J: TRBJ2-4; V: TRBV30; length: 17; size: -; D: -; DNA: TGTGCCTGGAGTGTACCCCCCCTCAGGGGAGCCAAAAACATTCAGTACTTC; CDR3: CAWSVPPLRGAKNIQYF
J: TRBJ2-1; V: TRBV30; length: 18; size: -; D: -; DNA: TGTGCCTGGAGTGTATTGGCGGGTAACAAAGGGTCCTACAATGAGCAGTTCTTC; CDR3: CAWSVLAGNKGSYNEQFF
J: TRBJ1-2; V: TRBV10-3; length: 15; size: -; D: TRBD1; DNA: TGTGCCATCAGTAGGGGGCAAGGAGGGAACTATGGCTACACCTTC; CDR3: CAISRGQGGNYGYTF
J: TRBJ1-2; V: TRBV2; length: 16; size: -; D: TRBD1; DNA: TGTGCCAGCAGTACGCAAACCGGGACAGGGGGACTTAGCTACACCTTC; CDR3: CASSTQTGTGGLSYTF
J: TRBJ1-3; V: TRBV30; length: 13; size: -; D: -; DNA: TGTGCCCGCGGGGGGAGCTCTGGAAACACCATATATTTT; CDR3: CARGGSSGNTIYF
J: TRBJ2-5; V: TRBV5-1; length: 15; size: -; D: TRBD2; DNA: TGCGCCAGCAGCTGGGGGCTAGCGGGGGGAGAGACCCAGTACTTC; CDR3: CASSWGLAGGETQYF
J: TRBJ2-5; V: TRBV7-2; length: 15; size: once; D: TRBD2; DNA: TGTGCCAGCAGCTTTACTAGCGGCCACCAAGAGACCCAGTACTTC; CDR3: CASSFTSGHQETQYF
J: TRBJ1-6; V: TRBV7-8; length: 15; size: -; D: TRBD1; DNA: TGTGCCAGCAGCCCGTCCCGGGACAGGGGTTCACCCCTCCACTTT; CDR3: CASSPSRDRGSPLHF
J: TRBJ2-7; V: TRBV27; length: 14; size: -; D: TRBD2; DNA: TGTGCCAGCAGTGCGGGACTAGGACGCTACGAGCAGTACTTC; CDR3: CASSAGLGRYEQYF
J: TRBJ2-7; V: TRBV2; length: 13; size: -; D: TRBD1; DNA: TGTGCCAGCTCCAGGACAGGCCCCTACGAGCAGTACTTC; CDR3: CASSRTGPYEQYF
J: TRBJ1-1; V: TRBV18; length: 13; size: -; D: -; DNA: TGTGCCAGCTCACCAGAGTCACGGCGGGAAGCTTTCTTT; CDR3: CASSPESRREAFF
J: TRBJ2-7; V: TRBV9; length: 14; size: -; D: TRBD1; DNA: TGTGCCAGCAGCGTAGGGGACAGGGGGTACGAGCAGTACTTC; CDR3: CASSVGDRGYEQYF
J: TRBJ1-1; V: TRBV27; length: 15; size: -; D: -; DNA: TGTGCCAGCAGTTTATTGCCGGCCCCGAGGACTGAAGCTTTCTTT; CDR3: CASSLLPAPRTEAFF
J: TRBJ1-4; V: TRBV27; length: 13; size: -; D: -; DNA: TGTGCCAGCAAGAAGCTACCTAATGAAAAACTGTTTTTT; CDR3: CASKKLPNEKLFF
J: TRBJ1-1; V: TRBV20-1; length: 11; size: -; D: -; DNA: TGCAGTGCTAGAGGGCACACTGAAGCTTTCTTT; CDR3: CSARGHTEAFF
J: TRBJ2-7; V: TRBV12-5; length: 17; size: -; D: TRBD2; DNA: TGTGCTAGTGGTTTGGTACGCGGGGGGGCCCCTACCTACGAGCAGTACTTC; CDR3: CASGLVRGGAPTYEQYF
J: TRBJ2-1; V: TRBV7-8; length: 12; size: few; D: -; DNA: TGTGCCAGCCGGTCCTCCTACAATGAGCAGTTCTTC; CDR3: CASRSSYNEQFF